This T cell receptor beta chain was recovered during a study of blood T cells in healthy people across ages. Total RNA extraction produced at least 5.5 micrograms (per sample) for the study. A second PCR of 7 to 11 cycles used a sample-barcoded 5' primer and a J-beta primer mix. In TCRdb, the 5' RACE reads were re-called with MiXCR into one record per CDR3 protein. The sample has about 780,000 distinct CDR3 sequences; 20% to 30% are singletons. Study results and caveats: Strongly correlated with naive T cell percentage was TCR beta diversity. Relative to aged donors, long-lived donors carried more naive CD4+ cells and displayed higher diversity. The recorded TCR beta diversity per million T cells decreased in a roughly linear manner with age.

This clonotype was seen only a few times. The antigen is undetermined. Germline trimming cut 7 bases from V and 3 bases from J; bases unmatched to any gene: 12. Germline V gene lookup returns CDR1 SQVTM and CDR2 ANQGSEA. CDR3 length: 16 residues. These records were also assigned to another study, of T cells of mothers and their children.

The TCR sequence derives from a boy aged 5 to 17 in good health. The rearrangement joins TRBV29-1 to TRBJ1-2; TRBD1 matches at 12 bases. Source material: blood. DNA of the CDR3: TGCAGCGAGAATGGGGACAGGGGGCGCCGGGACTATGGCTACACCTTC. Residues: CSENGDRGRRDYGYTF.